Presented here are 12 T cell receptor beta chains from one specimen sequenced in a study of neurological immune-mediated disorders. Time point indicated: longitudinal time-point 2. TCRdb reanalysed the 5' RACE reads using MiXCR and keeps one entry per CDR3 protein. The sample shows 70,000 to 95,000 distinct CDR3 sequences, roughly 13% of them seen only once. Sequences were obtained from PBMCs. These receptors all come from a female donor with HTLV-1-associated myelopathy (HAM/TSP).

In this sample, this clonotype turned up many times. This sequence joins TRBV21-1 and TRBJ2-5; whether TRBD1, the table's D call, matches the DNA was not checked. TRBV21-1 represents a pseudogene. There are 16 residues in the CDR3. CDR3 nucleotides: TGTGCCAGCAGCACCTACCGGACAGGGCGGCAAGAGACCCAGTACTTC. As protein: CASSTYRTGRQETQYF.

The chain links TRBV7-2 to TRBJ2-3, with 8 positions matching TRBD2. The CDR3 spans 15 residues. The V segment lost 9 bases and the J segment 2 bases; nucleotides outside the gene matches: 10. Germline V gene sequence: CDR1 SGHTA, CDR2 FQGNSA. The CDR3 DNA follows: TGTGCCAGAAGATTCAAAGCGGGGGTCACAGATACGCAGTATTTT. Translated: CARRFKAGVTDTQYF.

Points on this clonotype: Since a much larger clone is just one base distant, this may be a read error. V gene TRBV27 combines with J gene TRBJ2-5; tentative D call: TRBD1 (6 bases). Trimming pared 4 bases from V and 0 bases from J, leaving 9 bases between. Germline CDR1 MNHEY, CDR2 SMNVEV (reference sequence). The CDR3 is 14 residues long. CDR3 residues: CASSWTVDQETQYF. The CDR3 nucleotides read TGTGCCAGCAGTTGGACAGTAGACCAAGAGACCCAGTACTTC.

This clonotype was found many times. In DNA form, the CDR3 reads TGTGCCAGCAGCGTAGGCGGATCAGCTGGAAACACCATATATTTT. This sequence encodes CASSVGGSAGNTIYF. The chain has TRBV9 and TRBJ1-3; no firm D call. V was cut by 0 bases and J by 2 bases, with 9 bases left in between. Germline V gene sequence: CDR1 SGDLS, CDR2 YYNGEE. The CDR3 consists of 15 residues.

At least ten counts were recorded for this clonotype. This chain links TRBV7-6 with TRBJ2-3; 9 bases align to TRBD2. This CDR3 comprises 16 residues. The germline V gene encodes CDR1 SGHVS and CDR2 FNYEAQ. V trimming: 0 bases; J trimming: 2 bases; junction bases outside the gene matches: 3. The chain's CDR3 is CASSLASSGDTDTQYF. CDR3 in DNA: TGTGCCAGCAGCTTAGCGTCTAGCGGGGACACAGATACGCAGTATTTT.

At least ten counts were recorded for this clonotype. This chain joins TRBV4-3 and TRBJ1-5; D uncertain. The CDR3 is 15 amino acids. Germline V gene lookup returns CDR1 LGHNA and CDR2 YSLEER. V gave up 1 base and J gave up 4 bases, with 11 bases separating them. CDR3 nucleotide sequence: TGCGCCAGCAGCCAAGGAGTGACAAAGAATCAGCCCCAGCATTTT. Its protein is CASSQGVTKNQPQHF.

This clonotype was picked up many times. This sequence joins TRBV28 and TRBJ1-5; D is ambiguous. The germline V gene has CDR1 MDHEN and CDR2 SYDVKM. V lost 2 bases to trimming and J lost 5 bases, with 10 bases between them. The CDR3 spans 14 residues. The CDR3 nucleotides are TGTGCCAGCAGTTTACGACGGCCGGATCAGCCCCAGCATTTT. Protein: CASSLRRPDQPQHF.

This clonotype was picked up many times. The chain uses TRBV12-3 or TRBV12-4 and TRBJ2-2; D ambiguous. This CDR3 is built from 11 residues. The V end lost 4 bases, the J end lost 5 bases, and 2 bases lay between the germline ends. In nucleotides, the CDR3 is TGTGCCAGCAGTTGGACCGGGGAGCTGTTTTTT. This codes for CASSWTGELFF.

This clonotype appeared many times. The chain's CDR3 is CASSYSSRYEQFF. CDR3 in DNA: TGTGCCAGCAGTTACTCGTCGAGGTATGAGCAGTTCTTC. This sequence joins TRBV6-6 and TRBJ2-1; the D is unclear. V was trimmed by 0 bases and J by 8 bases, leaving 8 bases between them. Germline CDR1 reads MNHNY; CDR2 reads SVGAGI (reference sequence). CDR3 length: 13 amino acids.

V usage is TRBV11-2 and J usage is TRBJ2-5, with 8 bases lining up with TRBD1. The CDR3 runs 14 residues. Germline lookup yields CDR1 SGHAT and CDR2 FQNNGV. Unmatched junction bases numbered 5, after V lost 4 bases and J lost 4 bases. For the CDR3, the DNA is TGTGCCAGCAGCTCAAGGACAGGGAGAGAGACCCAGTACTTC. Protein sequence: CASSSRTGRETQYF.

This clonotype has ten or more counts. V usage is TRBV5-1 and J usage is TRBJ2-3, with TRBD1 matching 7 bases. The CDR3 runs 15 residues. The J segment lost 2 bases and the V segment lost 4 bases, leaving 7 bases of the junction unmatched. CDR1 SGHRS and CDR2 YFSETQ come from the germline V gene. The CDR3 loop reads CASSTGTDYTDTQYF. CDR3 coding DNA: TGCGCCAGCAGCACCGGGACAGATTACACAGATACGCAGTATTTT.

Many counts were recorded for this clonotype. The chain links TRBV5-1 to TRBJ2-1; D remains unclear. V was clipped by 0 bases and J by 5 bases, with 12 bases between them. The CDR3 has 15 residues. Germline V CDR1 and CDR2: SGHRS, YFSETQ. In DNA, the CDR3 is TGCGCCAGCAGCTTGGAACCCCGGCCCCACAATGAGCAGTTCTTC. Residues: CASSLEPRPHNEQFF.